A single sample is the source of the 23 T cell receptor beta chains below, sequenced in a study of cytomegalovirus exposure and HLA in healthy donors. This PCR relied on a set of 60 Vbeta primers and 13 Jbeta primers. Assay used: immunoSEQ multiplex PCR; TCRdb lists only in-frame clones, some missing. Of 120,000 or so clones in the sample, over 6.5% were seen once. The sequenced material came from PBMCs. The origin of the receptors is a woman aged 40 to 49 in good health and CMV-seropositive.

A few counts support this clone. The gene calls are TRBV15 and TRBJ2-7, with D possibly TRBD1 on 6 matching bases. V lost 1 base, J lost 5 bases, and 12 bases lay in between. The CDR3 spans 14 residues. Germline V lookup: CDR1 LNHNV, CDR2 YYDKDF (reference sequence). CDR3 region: CATSRVTGSNEQYF. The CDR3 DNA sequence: TGTGCCACCAGCAGAGTAACAGGGAGTAACGAGCAGTACTTC.

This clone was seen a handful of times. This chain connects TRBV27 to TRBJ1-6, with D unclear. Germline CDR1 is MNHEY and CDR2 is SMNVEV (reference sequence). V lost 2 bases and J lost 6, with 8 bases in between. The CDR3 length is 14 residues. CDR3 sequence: CASSLPRFNSPLHF. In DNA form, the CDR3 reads TGTGCCAGCAGTTTACCCAGGTTTAATTCACCCCTCCACTTT.

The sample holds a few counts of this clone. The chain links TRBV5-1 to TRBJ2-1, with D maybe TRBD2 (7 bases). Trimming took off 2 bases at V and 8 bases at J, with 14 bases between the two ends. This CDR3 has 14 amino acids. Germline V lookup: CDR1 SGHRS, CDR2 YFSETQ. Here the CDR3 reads CASSFRAGGHEQFF. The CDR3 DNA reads TGCGCCAGCAGCTTCCGGGCCGGGGGGCATGAGCAGTTCTTC.

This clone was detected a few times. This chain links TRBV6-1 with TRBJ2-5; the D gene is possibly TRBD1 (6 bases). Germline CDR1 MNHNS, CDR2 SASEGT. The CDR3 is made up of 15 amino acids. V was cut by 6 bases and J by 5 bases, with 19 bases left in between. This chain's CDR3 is CASSKTGQRRETQYF. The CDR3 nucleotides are TGTGCCAGCAGCAAAACGGGACAACGAAGGGAGACCCAGTACTTC.

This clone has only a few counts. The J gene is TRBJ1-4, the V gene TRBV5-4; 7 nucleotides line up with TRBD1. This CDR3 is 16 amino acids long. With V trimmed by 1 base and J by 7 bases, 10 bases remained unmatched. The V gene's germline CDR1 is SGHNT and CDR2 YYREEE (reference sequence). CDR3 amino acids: CASSLWLAGGSEKLFF. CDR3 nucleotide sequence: TGTGCCAGCAGCTTGTGGTTGGCAGGGGGTAGTGAAAAACTGTTTTTT.

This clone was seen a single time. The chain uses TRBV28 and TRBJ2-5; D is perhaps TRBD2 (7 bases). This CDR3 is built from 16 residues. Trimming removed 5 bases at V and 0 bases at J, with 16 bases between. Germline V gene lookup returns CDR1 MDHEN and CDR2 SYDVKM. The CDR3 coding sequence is TGTGCCAGCAGTCTCCGCGGGGGCATATACCAAGAGACCCAGTACTTC. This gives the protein CASSLRGGIYQETQYF.

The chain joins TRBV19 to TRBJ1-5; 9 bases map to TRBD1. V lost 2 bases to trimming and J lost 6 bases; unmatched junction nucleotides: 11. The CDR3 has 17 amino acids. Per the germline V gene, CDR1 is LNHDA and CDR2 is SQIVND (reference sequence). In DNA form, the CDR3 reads TGTGCCAGTAGTATAAGAGCCGGGACAGGGTCCACTCAGCCCCAGCATTTT. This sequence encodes CASSIRAGTGSTQPQHF.

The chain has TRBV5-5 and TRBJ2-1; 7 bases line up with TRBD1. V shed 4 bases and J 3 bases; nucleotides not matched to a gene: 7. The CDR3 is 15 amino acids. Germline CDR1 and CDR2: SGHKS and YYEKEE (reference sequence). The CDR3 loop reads CASSADRENYNEQFF. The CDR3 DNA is TGTGCCAGCAGCGCCGACAGGGAAAACTACAATGAGCAGTTCTTC. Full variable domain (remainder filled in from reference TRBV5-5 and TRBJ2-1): DAGVTQSPTHLIKTRGQQVTLRCSPISGHKSVSWYQQVLGQGPQFIFQYYEKEERGRGNFPDRFSARQFPNYSSELNVNALLLGDSALYLCASSADRENYNEQFFGPGTRLTVL.

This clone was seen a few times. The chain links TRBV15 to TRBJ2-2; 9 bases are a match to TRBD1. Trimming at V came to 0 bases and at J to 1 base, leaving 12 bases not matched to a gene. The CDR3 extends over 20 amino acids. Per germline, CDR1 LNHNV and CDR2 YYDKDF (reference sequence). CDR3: CATSRDLTTGGMLNTGELFF. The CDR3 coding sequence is TGTGCCACCAGCAGAGATCTAACGACAGGGGGTATGCTGAACACCGGGGAGCTGTTTTTT.

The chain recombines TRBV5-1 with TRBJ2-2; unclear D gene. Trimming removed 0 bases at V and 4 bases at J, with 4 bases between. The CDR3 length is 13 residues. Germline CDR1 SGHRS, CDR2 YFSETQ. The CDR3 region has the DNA TGCGCCAGCAGCTTGGAGAGCACCGGGGAGCTGTTTTTT. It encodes CASSLESTGELFF.

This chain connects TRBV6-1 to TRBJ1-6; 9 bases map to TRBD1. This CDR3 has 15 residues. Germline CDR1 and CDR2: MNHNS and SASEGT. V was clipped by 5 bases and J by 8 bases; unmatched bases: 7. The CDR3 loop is CASSRGTGTHSPLHF. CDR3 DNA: TGTGCCAGCAGTCGAGGGACAGGGACGCATTCACCCCTCCACTTT.

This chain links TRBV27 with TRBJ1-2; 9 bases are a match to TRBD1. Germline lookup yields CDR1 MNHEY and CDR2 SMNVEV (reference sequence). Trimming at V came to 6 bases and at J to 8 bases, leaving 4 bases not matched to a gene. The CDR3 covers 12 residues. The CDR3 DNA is TGTGCCAGCAGACAGGGGGCGCTGGGCTACACCTTC. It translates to CASRQGALGYTF.

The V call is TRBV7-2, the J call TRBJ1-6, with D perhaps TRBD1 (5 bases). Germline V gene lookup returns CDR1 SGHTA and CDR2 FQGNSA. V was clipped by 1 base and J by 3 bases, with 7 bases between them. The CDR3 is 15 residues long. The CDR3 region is CASSLGGSYNSPLHF. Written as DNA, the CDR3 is TGTGCCAGCAGCTTAGGGGGCAGCTATAATTCACCCCTCCACTTT.

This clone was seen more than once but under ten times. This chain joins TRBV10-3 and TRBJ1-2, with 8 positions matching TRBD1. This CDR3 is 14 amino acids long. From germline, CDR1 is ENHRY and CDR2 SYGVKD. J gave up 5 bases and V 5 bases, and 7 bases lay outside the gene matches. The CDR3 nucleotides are TGTGCCATCAGTCCGGACAGGGACGGATATGGCTACACCTTC. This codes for CAISPDRDGYGYTF.

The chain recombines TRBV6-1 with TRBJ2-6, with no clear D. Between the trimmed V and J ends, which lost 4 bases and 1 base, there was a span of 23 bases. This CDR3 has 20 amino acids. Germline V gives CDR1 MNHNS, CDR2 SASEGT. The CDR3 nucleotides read TGTGCCAGCAGTGTACCCCGGGTCCAAACTTCATTTTCTGGGGCCAACGTCCTGACTTTC. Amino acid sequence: CASSVPRVQTSFSGANVLTF.

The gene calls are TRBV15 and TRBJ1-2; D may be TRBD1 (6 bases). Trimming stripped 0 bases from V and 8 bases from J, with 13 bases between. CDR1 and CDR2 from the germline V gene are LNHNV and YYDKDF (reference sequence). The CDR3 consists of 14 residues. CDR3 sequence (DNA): TGTGCCACCAGCAGAGAACAGGGAATTTGGGGCTACACCTTC. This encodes CATSREQGIWGYTF.

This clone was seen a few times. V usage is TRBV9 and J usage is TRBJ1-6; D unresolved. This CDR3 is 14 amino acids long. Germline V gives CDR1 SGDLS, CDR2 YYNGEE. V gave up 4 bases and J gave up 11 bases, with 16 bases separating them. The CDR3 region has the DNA TGTGCCAGCAGCCCCGGACTATCCCACCCACCCCTCCACTTT. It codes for CASSPGLSHPPLHF.

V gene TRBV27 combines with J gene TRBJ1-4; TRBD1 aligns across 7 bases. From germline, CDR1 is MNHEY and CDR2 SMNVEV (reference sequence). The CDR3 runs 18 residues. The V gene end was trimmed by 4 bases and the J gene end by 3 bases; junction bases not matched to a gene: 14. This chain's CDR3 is CASSSPDTTGVANEKLFF. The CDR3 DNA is TGTGCCAGCAGTTCCCCCGATACTACAGGGGTTGCTAATGAAAAACTGTTTTTT. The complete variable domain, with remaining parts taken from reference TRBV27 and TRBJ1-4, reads EAQVTQNPRYLITVTGKKLTVTCSQNMNHEYMSWYRQDPGLGLRQIYYSMNVEVTDKGDVPEGYKVSRKEKRNFPLILESPSPNQTSLYFCASSSPDTTGVANEKLFFGSGTQLSVL.

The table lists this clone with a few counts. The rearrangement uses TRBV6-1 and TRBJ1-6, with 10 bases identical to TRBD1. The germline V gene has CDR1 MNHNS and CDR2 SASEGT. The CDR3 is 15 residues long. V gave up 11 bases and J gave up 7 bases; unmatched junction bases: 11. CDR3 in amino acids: CAVRFGGQGNSPLHF. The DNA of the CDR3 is TGTGCCGTCCGGTTCGGGGGACAGGGGAATTCACCCCTCCACTTT.

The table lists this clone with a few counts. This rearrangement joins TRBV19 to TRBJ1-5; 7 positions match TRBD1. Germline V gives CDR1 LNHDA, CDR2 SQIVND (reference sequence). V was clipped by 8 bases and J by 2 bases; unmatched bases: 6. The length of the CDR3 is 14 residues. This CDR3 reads CASSQGYGNQPQHF. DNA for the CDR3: TGTGCCAGTTCACAGGGGTACGGCAATCAGCCCCAGCATTTT.

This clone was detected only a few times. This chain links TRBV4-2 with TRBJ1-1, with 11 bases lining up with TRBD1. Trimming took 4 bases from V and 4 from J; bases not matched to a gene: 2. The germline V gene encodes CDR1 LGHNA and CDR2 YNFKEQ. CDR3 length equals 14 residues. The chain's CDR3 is CASSLGTGGTEAFF. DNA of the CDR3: TGTGCCAGCAGCCTCGGGACAGGGGGCACTGAAGCTTTCTTT.

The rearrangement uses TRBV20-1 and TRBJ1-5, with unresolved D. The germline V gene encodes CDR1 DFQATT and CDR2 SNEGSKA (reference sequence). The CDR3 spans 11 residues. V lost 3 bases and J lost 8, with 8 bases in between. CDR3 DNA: TGCAGTGCTAGGGGGAGGGAGCCCCAGCATTTT. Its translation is CSARGREPQHF.

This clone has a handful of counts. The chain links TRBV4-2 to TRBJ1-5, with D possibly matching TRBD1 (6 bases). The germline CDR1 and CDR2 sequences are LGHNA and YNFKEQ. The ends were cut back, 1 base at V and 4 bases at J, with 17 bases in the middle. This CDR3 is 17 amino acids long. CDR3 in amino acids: CASSQGGGGIGNQPQHF. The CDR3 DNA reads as TGTGCCAGCAGCCAAGGAGGGGGGGGCATAGGGAATCAGCCCCAGCATTTT.